The 24 T cell receptor beta chains below come from one sample, sequenced in a study of cytomegalovirus exposure and HLA in healthy donors. The primer mix had 60 Vbeta and 13 Jbeta primers. The method was immunoSEQ multiplex PCR; TCRdb's version includes in-frame clones alone and lacks a portion of them. Of about 140,000 clones listed, over 80% are singletons. The sample was PBMCs. These receptors were taken from a middle-aged man in good health and CMV-seronegative.

This sequence joins TRBV7-2 and TRBJ2-4; tentative D call: TRBD2 (6 bases). The germline gives CDR1 SGHTA, CDR2 FQGNSA. Deletions cut 4 bases from V and 1 base from J, with 8 bases between. This CDR3 region has 14 residues. The CDR3, as DNA: TGTGCCAGCAGCTCGACTAGGGCCAAAAACATTCAGTACTTC. Its protein product is CASSSTRAKNIQYF.

The rearrangement links TRBV7-9 to TRBJ1-1, with a weak D call TRBD1 (6 bases). Germline CDR1 reads SEHNR; CDR2 reads FQNEAQ (reference sequence). Trimming removed 2 bases at V and 4 bases at J, with 11 bases between. The CDR3 sequence is 14 residues long. The chain's CDR3 is CASSLWTEGTEAFF. CDR3 nucleotides: TGTGCCAGCAGCTTATGGACAGAGGGCACTGAAGCTTTCTTT. Full variable domain (missing parts from reference TRBV7-9 and TRBJ1-1): DTGVSQNPRHKITKRGQNVTFRCDPISEHNRLYWYRQTLGQGPEFLTYFQNEAQLEKSRLLSDRFSAERPKGSFSTLEIQRTEQGDSAMYLCASSLWTEGTEAFFGQGTRLTVV.

V and J are TRBV19 and TRBJ2-1; the match to TRBD2 covers 10 bases. V gave up 7 bases and J gave up 7 bases; unmatched junction bases: 7. The CDR3 is 14 residues long. Germline V CDR1 and CDR2: LNHDA, SQIVND (reference sequence). CDR3 region: CASIGLAGENEQFF. The CDR3 DNA follows: TGTGCCAGTATCGGGCTAGCGGGGGAAAATGAGCAGTTCTTC.

The chain joins TRBV7-3 to TRBJ2-1; TRBD2 matches 7 bases. CDR3 size: 15 residues. Germline CDR1 and CDR2: SGHTA and FQGTGA. With 4 bases clipped from V and 6 bases from J, the junction kept 9 bases outside the gene matches. CDR3 sequence: CASSYTAGDPNEQFF. For the CDR3, the DNA is TGTGCCAGCAGCTATACGGCGGGAGATCCCAATGAGCAGTTCTTC.

This chain uses TRBV2 with TRBJ1-5; 7 positions match TRBD1. From germline, CDR1 is SNHLY and CDR2 FYNNEI. J was trimmed by 3 bases and V by 7 bases; bases with no gene match: 3. The CDR3 has 13 residues. CDR3 sequence: CASKGTDNQPQHF. CDR3 bases: TGTGCCAGCAAAGGGACAGACAATCAGCCCCAGCATTTT.

The chain employs TRBV10-3 and TRBJ2-5, with 9 bases matching TRBD1. The J call is uncertain, as TRBJ2-7 better fits the DNA end. Looked up from germline, CDR1 is ENHRY and CDR2 is SYGVKD. The CDR3 runs to 14 residues. CDR3 protein: CAITSDRGPYEQYF. The CDR3 coding sequence is TGTGCCATCACTTCGGACAGGGGCCCCTACGAGCAGTACTTC.

V is TRBV29-1 and J is TRBJ1-2, with 8 bases aligning to TRBD1. The germline gives CDR1 SQVTM, CDR2 ANQGSEA. The CDR3 length is 15 residues. Trimming took 6 bases from V and 0 from J; bases not matched to a gene: 9. CDR3 region: CSVEGQDTSNYGYTF. The CDR3 DNA follows: TGCAGCGTGGAGGGACAGGACACTTCTAACTATGGCTACACCTTC.

V is TRBV4-3 and J is TRBJ1-3; TRBD1 might be the D (6 bases). CDR1 and CDR2 (germline): LGHNA, YSLEER. CDR3 size: 16 residues. Trimming shortened V by 1 base and J by 2 bases, and 12 bases separated the two germline ends. The CDR3 DNA reads TGCGCCAGCAGCCAAGCGGGACAATTGGCTGGAAACACCATATATTTT. It is translated as CASSQAGQLAGNTIYF.

CDR3 DNA sequence: TGCGCCAGCAGCCAAGATCGGGGGTTCGTTCAGCCCCAGCATTTT. Its protein product is CASSQDRGFVQPQHF. The V call is TRBV4-1, the J call TRBJ1-5, with D perhaps TRBD1 (5 bases). V lost 0 bases and J lost 6, with 12 bases in between. Germline V gene sequence: CDR1 MGHRA, CDR2 YSYEKL. The CDR3 consists of 15 residues.

The chain employs TRBV5-8 and TRBJ1-5; D gene ambiguous. This CDR3 comprises 13 residues. Trimming took off 4 bases at V and 0 bases at J, with 5 bases between the two ends. In germline, CDR1 is SGHTS, CDR2 YDEGEE. CDR3 in amino acids: CASSLYSNQPQHF. CDR3 sequence (DNA): TGTGCCAGCAGCCTCTATAGCAATCAGCCCCAGCATTTT. Drawing the rest from reference TRBV5-8 and TRBJ1-5, the complete variable domain is EAGVTQSPTHLIKTRGQQATLRCSPISGHTSVYWYQQALGLGLQFLLWYDEGEERNRGNFPPRFSGRQFPNYSSELNVNALELEDSALYLCASSLYSNQPQHFGDGTRLSIL.

The J gene is TRBJ2-1, the V gene TRBV5-1, with 8 bases aligning to TRBD1. Germline assignment: CDR1 SGHRS and CDR2 YFSETQ. The ends lost 2 bases at V and 8 bases at J; junction bases unmatched: 9. The CDR3 covers 15 residues. This CDR3 is CASSFGQGRLDEQFF. The CDR3 nucleotides read TGCGCCAGCAGCTTCGGACAGGGAAGGCTCGATGAGCAGTTCTTC.

This clone was counted once. The rearrangement joins TRBV11-2 to TRBJ2-5; D remains unclear. V was pared by 0 bases and J by 7 bases, with 9 bases between. CDR3 length: 13 residues. Germline V gives CDR1 SGHAT, CDR2 FQNNGV. CDR3 coding DNA: TGTGCCAGCAGCTTAGATACGGTCGGGACCCAGTACTTC. Its translation is CASSLDTVGTQYF.

The genes are TRBV2 and TRBJ1-1, with D hard to call. Germline assignment: CDR1 SNHLY and CDR2 FYNNEI. The CDR3 is made up of 13 amino acids. The V end lost 3 bases, the J end lost 1 base, and 6 bases lay between the germline ends. Here the CDR3 DNA reads TGTGCCAGCAGTGAGGAGGGGAACACTGAAGCTTTCTTT. Translating it yields CASSEEGNTEAFF.

This clone was detected a few times. DNA of the CDR3: TGTGCCAGCTCACCCACCCAGGGGGCGTCGGATACGCAGTATTTT. Its translation is CASSPTQGASDTQYF. The chain joins TRBV18 to TRBJ2-3, with 8 bases aligning to TRBD1. J gave up 6 bases and V 3 bases, and 8 bases lay outside the gene matches. The V gene's germline CDR1 is KGHSH and CDR2 LQKENI. This CDR3 is built from 15 residues.

The chain links TRBV7-3 to TRBJ2-1; the match to TRBD1 covers 8 bases. The CDR3 loop spans 14 amino acids. CDR1 SGHTA and CDR2 FQGTGA come from the germline V gene. Trimming at V came to 5 bases and at J to 8 bases, leaving 8 bases not matched to a gene. CDR3 protein: CASSERTGTDEQFF. The CDR3 DNA reads TGTGCCAGCAGCGAAAGGACAGGGACGGATGAGCAGTTCTTC.

The chain has TRBV29-1 and TRBJ2-7, with 8 nucleotides matching TRBD1. Germline loops: CDR1 SQVTM, CDR2 ANQGSEA. V lost 7 bases and J lost 5; bases outside the gene matches: 7. This CDR3 region has 12 residues. CDR3 region: CSAWTGSHEQYF. CDR3 sequence (DNA): TGCAGCGCCTGGACAGGGAGCCACGAGCAGTACTTC.

A single count supports this clone. The rearrangement links TRBV28 to TRBJ1-2, with D perhaps TRBD1 (5 bases). CDR3 length: 14 residues. Germline assignment: CDR1 MDHEN and CDR2 SYDVKM. Deletions cut 5 bases from V and 6 bases from J, with 16 bases between. CDR3 nucleotides: TGTGCCAGCAGTGCCGGGACTCAGGGACATGGCTACACCTTC. It specifies CASSAGTQGHGYTF.

This clone has just a few counts. The chain employs TRBV6-4 and TRBJ2-1, with 8 positions matching TRBD2. The CDR3 loop spans 13 amino acids. The junction had 3 bases not matched to a gene; V was cut back by 6 bases and J by 5 bases. In germline, CDR1 is MRHNA, CDR2 SNTAGT. The CDR3 region is CASSPGGHNEQFF. The DNA of the CDR3 is TGTGCCAGCAGCCCGGGGGGGCACAATGAGCAGTTCTTC.

The gene calls are TRBV6-5 and TRBJ2-7, with 11 bases identical to TRBD2. The CDR3 is 15 residues long. The germline V gene has CDR1 MNHEY and CDR2 SVGAGI. V dropped 5 bases and J dropped 2; count of bases not matched to a gene: 5. CDR3 sequence reads: CASSPGLAVAYEQYF. In DNA, the CDR3 is TGTGCCAGCAGTCCGGGACTAGCGGTCGCCTACGAGCAGTACTTC.

This rearrangement joins TRBV5-1 to TRBJ2-1; D uncertain. This CDR3 region has 14 residues. From germline, CDR1 is SGHRS and CDR2 YFSETQ. The V and J ends lost 5 bases and 6 bases respectively, with 15 bases between them. The CDR3 sequence: CASRPGEVGNEQFF. The CDR3 DNA reads as TGCGCCAGCAGACCCGGTGAAGTCGGCAATGAGCAGTTCTTC.

This CDR3 reads CASSVGLAGSSTGELFF. In nucleotides, the CDR3 is TGTGCCAGCAGCGTAGGGCTAGCGGGGTCTAGCACCGGGGAGCTGTTTTTT. The V and J genes are TRBV9 and TRBJ2-2; 9 bases line up with TRBD2. J gave up 4 bases and V 0 bases, and 7 bases lay outside the gene matches. Germline lookup yields CDR1 SGDLS and CDR2 YYNGEE. The CDR3 has 17 residues.

The V gene is TRBV6-5, the J gene TRBJ1-5; D is ambiguous. The CDR3 sequence is 13 residues long. The V and J ends lost 5 bases and 6 bases respectively, with 11 bases between them. Germline V gene lookup returns CDR1 MNHEY and CDR2 SVGAGI. This chain's CDR3 is CASSEPGGQPQHF. The CDR3 region has the DNA TGTGCCAGCAGTGAACCCGGCGGTCAGCCCCAGCATTTT.

In this sample, this clone turned up a few times. Other DNA sequences in the same sample also yield this CDR3. The rearrangement links TRBV7-9 to TRBJ2-5; D uncertain. Per the germline V gene, CDR1 is SEHNR and CDR2 is FQNEAQ (reference sequence). The CDR3 sequence is 11 residues long. V was pared by 5 bases and J by 3 bases, with 4 bases between. Here the CDR3 reads CASSREETQYF. Here the CDR3 DNA reads TGTGCCAGCAGCCGAGAAGAGACCCAGTACTTC.

The chain carries TRBV5-6 and TRBJ1-1; TRBD1 aligns across 7 bases. This CDR3 has 14 residues. The germline V gene has CDR1 SGHDT and CDR2 YYEEEE. The V and J ends lost 7 bases and 1 base, in that order; junction bases with no gene match: 7. DNA of the CDR3: TGTGCCAGCCTGACAGGGCCAGGGAACACTGAAGCTTTCTTT. This sequence encodes CASLTGPGNTEAFF.